This entry features one T cell receptor (beta chain) sequence. Its specificity is not known. CDR1 MRHNA and CDR2 SNTAGT come from the germline V gene. The CDR3 runs 15 residues. The V end lost 1 base, the J end lost 3 bases, and 10 bases lay between the germline ends. These data originate in a study of early T cells in non-severe SARS-CoV-2 infection. Study summary: Investigators sequenced bulk RNA drawn from unsorted whole blood, and chains remained unpaired.

Individual cDNA molecules each received unique molecular identifiers attached to them. TCRdb passed the 5' RACE reads through MiXCR, listing each CDR3 protein once. There are about 98,000 distinct CDR3 sequences in the sample; 13% to 15% occur only once, and around 7% lies in the top ten. Study-wide results and caveats: Matching with VDJdb favored anti-spike CD8 responses (missing private and CD4 specificities).

The rearrangement joins TRBV6-4 to TRBJ2-1; maybe TRBD2 (6 bases). The sequence was obtained from an adult who was a healthcare worker with PCR-confirmed SARS-CoV-2 infection or an uninfected control (not recorded which). Material: whole blood. DNA of the CDR3: TGTGCCAGCAGTGACTTGAAGGGAGGCTACAATGAGCAGTTCTTC. It yields the protein CASSDLKGGYNEQFF.